The TCR beta chain described here comes from a study of blood T cell repertoires in COVID-19. Across the study: The United States, Italy and Spain were the sources of the acute and convalescent COVID-19 samples.

This table comes from immunoSEQ multiplex PCR, and its TCRdb copy is limited to in-frame clones, with some not included. In the table there are about 120,000 clones, roughly 90% of which are singletons. V lost 6 bases and J 1 base, leaving 3 bases between the germline ends. The CDR3 has 11 amino acids. V gene TRBV12-3 or TRBV12-4 combines with J gene TRBJ2-5, with unresolved D. This receptor was taken from a human donor in a cohort sampled during active COVID-19. The specimen sequenced was peripheral blood. In nucleotides, the CDR3 is TGTGCCAGCAGCTTCCAAGAGACCCAGTACTTC. It encodes CASSFQETQYF.